The 16 T cell receptor beta chains presented below share a single source sample, sequenced in a study of blood T cell repertoires in COVID-19. Measured with immunoSEQ multiplex PCR; TCRdb has only the in-frame clones, and not every one. The sample lists fewer than 350,000 clones, 80% to 90% occurring once. Sequenced sample: PBMCs or T cells enriched from blood (not recorded which). The receptors stem from a man aged 25-45 years who had recovered from COVID-19.

The CDR3 DNA follows: TGTGCCTGGAGTGTACATAACAGGGGGCCCTTCACAGATACGCAGTATTTT. This encodes CAWSVHNRGPFTDTQYF. The chain carries TRBV30 and TRBJ2-3; TRBD1 aligns across 9 bases. V lost 0 bases and J lost 2; bases outside the gene matches: 9. This CDR3 comprises 17 residues. CDR1 and CDR2 (germline): GTSNPN, SVGIG (reference sequence).

CDR3 region: CASSIYSGRSYNSPLHF. In DNA, the CDR3 is TGTGCCAGTAGTATCTATTCAGGCCGTAGCTATAATTCACCCCTCCACTTT. The chain recombines TRBV19 with TRBJ1-6; the D is unclear. V was trimmed by 3 bases and J by 3 bases, leaving 15 bases between them. The V gene's germline CDR1 is LNHDA and CDR2 SQIVND (reference sequence). CDR3 length: 17 residues.

This chain uses TRBV4-1 with TRBJ2-7; the match to TRBD1 covers 7 bases. The V gene's germline CDR1 is MGHRA and CDR2 YSYEKL. V was clipped by 8 bases and J by 3 bases; unmatched bases: 13. The CDR3 is 15 amino acids. The CDR3 reads CASGHPDRSGYEQYF. The CDR3 nucleotides read TGCGCCAGCGGTCATCCGGACAGGTCGGGCTACGAGCAGTACTTC.

This clone occurred many times. This chain connects TRBV19 to TRBJ2-1; 9 positions agree with TRBD2. Germline V CDR1 and CDR2: LNHDA, SQIVND (reference sequence). This CDR3 comprises 16 residues. Trimming cost V 3 bases and J 12 bases; bases outside gene matches: 15. The CDR3 bases are TGTGCCAGTAGTATGGTTGTCTCGGGACTAGCATCCAGGCAGTTCTTC. Protein product: CASSMVVSGLASRQFF.

The chain carries TRBV9 and TRBJ1-1, with unresolved D. V dropped 3 bases and J dropped 8 bases, with 14 bases sitting between them. The CDR3 length is 13 residues. Germline V gives CDR1 SGDLS, CDR2 YYNGEE. This CDR3 reads CASSARAGGEAFF. The CDR3 bases are TGTGCCAGCAGCGCGCGGGCGGGCGGAGAAGCTTTCTTT. The full variable domain, completed using reference TRBV9 and TRBJ1-1, is DSGVTQTPKHLITATGQRVTLRCSPRSGDLSVYWYQQSLDQGLQFLIQYYNGEERAKGNILERFSAQQFPDLHSELNLSSLELGDSALYFCASSARAGGEAFFGQGTRLTVV.

This chain links TRBV10-3 with TRBJ1-1; D remains ambiguous. CDR1 and CDR2 (germline): ENHRY, SYGVKD. V was shortened by 6 bases and J by 3 bases, with 14 bases between the two germline ends. The CDR3 totals 14 residues. CDR3 residues: CAISDGRADTEAFF. The DNA of the CDR3 is TGTGCCATCAGCGACGGGAGGGCGGACACTGAAGCTTTCTTT.

The genes are TRBV19 and TRBJ2-6; no reliable D call. There are 17 residues in the CDR3. Germline V gene lookup returns CDR1 LNHDA and CDR2 SQIVND (reference sequence). Trimming took off 1 base at V and 0 bases at J, with 10 bases between the two ends. CDR3 in DNA: TGTGCCAGTAGTATAGTCGTCAGAACCTCTGGGGCCAACGTCCTGACTTTC. The encoded protein is CASSIVVRTSGANVLTF. Full variable domain (missing parts from reference TRBV19 and TRBJ2-6): DGGITQSPKYLFRKEGQNVTLSCEQNLNHDAMYWYRQDPGQGLRLIYYSQIVNDFQKGDIAEGYSVSREKKESFPLTVTSAQKNPTAFYLCASSIVVRTSGANVLTFGAGSRLTVL.

CDR3 protein: CAISEGDRRVTGGQPQHF. The CDR3 DNA follows: TGTGCCATCAGTGAGGGAGACAGAAGGGTTACTGGGGGGCAGCCCCAGCATTTT. The chain employs TRBV10-3 and TRBJ1-5, with D perhaps matching TRBD1 (5 bases). V lost 2 bases and J lost 7, with 24 bases in between. The CDR3 spans 18 residues. Germline CDR1 ENHRY, CDR2 SYGVKD.

The CDR3 reads CASSSDPTGGNYGYTF. DNA of the CDR3: TGTGCCAGCAGCTCCGACCCGACAGGGGGTAACTATGGCTACACCTTC. The V and J genes are TRBV5-4 and TRBJ1-2, with TRBD1 identical over 9 bases. The V and J ends lost 3 bases and 1 base, in that order; junction bases with no gene match: 7. The germline CDR1 and CDR2 sequences are SGHNT and YYREEE (reference sequence). The CDR3 runs to 16 residues. The variable domain in full, with the rest retrieved from reference TRBV5-4 and TRBJ1-2, is ETGVTQSPTHLIKTRGQQVTLRCSSQSGHNTVSWYQQALGQGPQFIFQYYREEENGRGNFPPRFSGLQFPNYSSELNVNALELDDSALYLCASSSDPTGGNYGYTFGSGTRLTVV.

V usage is TRBV11-2 and J usage is TRBJ2-1, with D unresolved. This CDR3 comprises 15 residues. Germline values: CDR1 SGHAT, CDR2 FQNNGV. V was clipped by 1 base and J by 1 base, with 8 bases between them. This CDR3 reads CASSLALGSYNEQFF. The CDR3 DNA follows: TGTGCCAGCAGCTTAGCTCTAGGTTCCTACAATGAGCAGTTCTTC.

This chain joins TRBV11-2 and TRBJ2-3; a weak D match, TRBD1 (6 bases). Deletions cut 8 bases from V and 2 bases from J, with 26 bases between. The CDR3 consists of 18 residues. CDR1 and CDR2 (germline): SGHAT, FQNNGV. The CDR3 loop is CASGRGLWGLVDTDTQYF. The CDR3, as DNA: TGTGCCAGCGGTCGGGGTTTGTGGGGGCTTGTCGACACAGATACGCAGTATTTT. The complete variable domain, with remaining parts taken from reference TRBV11-2 and TRBJ2-3, reads EAGVAQSPRYKIIEKRQSVAFWCNPISGHATLYWYQQILGQGPKLLIQFQNNGVVDDSQLPKDRFSAERLKGVDSTLKIQPAKLEDSAVYLCASGRGLWGLVDTDTQYFGPGTRLTVL.

The genes are TRBV7-8 and TRBJ1-1; TRBD1 agrees at 7 bases. The CDR3 runs 16 residues. V dropped 5 bases and J dropped 2; count of bases not matched to a gene: 11. Germline CDR1 SGHVS, CDR2 FQNEAQ. This chain's CDR3 is CASSPRWTGLNTEAFF. In nucleotides, the CDR3 is TGTGCCAGCAGCCCGAGGTGGACAGGCCTAAACACTGAAGCTTTCTTT.

The V call is TRBV19, the J call TRBJ1-1; D unresolved. The length of the CDR3 is 13 residues. Germline V gene sequence: CDR1 LNHDA, CDR2 SQIVND (reference sequence). V was clipped by 9 bases and J by 1 base, with 12 bases between them. The CDR3 DNA is TGTGCCAGCAGAGGAGGAGGGAACACTGAAGCTTTCTTT. Residues: CASRGGGNTEAFF.

The chain's CDR3 is CASSLGATALANEQYF. CDR3 nucleotides: TGTGCCAGCAGTTTAGGGGCAACGGCACTAGCAAACGAGCAGTACTTC. The J gene is TRBJ2-7, the V gene TRBV27, with D possibly matching TRBD2 (6 bases). V was pared by 2 bases and J by 5 bases, with 19 bases between. Germline values: CDR1 MNHEY, CDR2 SMNVEV (reference sequence). This CDR3 is 16 amino acids long.

This clone was detected once. The chain is built from TRBV12-3 or TRBV12-4 and TRBJ2-7, with D unclear. CDR3 length: 12 amino acids. V lost 3 bases to trimming and J lost 7 bases, with 10 bases between them. The CDR3: CASSFSGKEQYF. CDR3 sequence (DNA): TGTGCCAGCAGTTTTTCAGGAAAAGAGCAGTACTTC.

The chain recombines TRBV9 with TRBJ2-3; D uncertain. V lost 0 bases and J lost 4, with 9 bases in between. The CDR3 length is 14 residues. CDR1 and CDR2 (germline): SGDLS, YYNGEE. Here the CDR3 DNA reads TGTGCCAGCAGCGTAGCACAGTTCTCAGATACGCAGTATTTT. Translation gives CASSVAQFSDTQYF.